Below are 15 T cell receptor beta chains sequenced from a single sample in a study of T cell responses to AZD1222 COVID-19 vaccine. Sequencing was performed with immunoSEQ multiplex PCR; in TCRdb, only in-frame clones are kept and a portion is missing. The repertoire holds fewer than 200,000 clones, with roughly 92% as singletons. The sample consisted of peripheral blood, taken on day 0 of AZD1222 vaccination. The receptors originated from an adult in good health.

This chain's CDR3 is CASSHRDRETDTQYF. The CDR3 DNA reads as TGTGCCAGCAGTCACCGGGACAGGGAGACAGATACGCAGTATTTT. V and J are TRBV6-5 and TRBJ2-3; 9 bases map to TRBD1. V shed 5 bases and J 3 bases; nucleotides not matched to a gene: 6. The CDR3 length is 15 residues. Germline V gives CDR1 MNHEY, CDR2 SVGAGI.

The chain combines TRBV6-5 with TRBJ1-4; D gene ambiguous. There are 13 residues in the CDR3. The germline CDR1 and CDR2 sequences are MNHEY and SVGAGI. V lost 6 bases and J 13 bases, leaving 18 bases between the germline ends. The CDR3, as DNA: TGTGCCAGCAGCCAGACGGGAGCGAACCTACTGTTTTTT. This gives the protein CASSQTGANLLFF.

The gene calls are TRBV3-1 (or the pseudogene TRBV3-2) and TRBJ1-6; D gene uncertain. This CDR3 contains 16 residues. In germline, CDR1 is LGHDT, CDR2 YNNKEL (reference sequence). Trimming stripped 0 bases from V and 0 bases from J, with 6 bases between. The CDR3 nucleotides are TGTGCCAGCAGCCAAGAAGGGAGCTCCTATAATTCACCCCTCCACTTT. This sequence encodes CASSQEGSSYNSPLHF.

The V call is TRBV24-1, the J call TRBJ1-3, with D unclear. Germline V gene lookup returns CDR1 KGHDR and CDR2 SFDVKD. V lost 5 bases, J lost 0 bases, and 10 bases lay in between. The CDR3 sequence is 15 residues long. CDR3 in amino acids: CATSADGSSGNTIYF. As DNA, the CDR3 is TGTGCCACCAGTGCGGACGGGAGCTCTGGAAACACCATATATTTT.

The V gene is TRBV7-9, the J gene TRBJ1-2; weak D call: TRBD1 (5 bases). CDR3 size: 15 residues. Looked up from germline, CDR1 is SEHNR and CDR2 is FQNEAQ (reference sequence). Trimming left V 4 bases short and J 8 bases short, with 20 bases between. The CDR3 loop is CASSWTPGDMYGYTF. The DNA for the CDR3 is TGTGCCAGCAGCTGGACCCCGGGGGATATGTACGGCTACACCTTC. Based on the CDR3 plus reference TRBV7-9 and TRBJ1-2, the full variable domain is DTGVSQNPRHKITKRGQNVTFRCDPISEHNRLYWYRQTLGQGPEFLTYFQNEAQLEKSRLLSDRFSAERPKGSFSTLEIQRTEQGDSAMYLCASSWTPGDMYGYTFGSGTRLTVV.

The CDR3 region is CASRQSTGPRPQHF. Written as DNA, the CDR3 is TGTGCCAGCCGACAATCGACAGGACCGCGGCCCCAGCATTTT. The chain employs TRBV19 and TRBJ1-5; D is possibly TRBD1 (6 bases). The V end lost 9 bases, the J end lost 9 bases, and 21 bases lay between the germline ends. CDR1 and CDR2 (germline): LNHDA, SQIVND (reference sequence). The CDR3 runs 14 residues.

V and J are TRBV3-1 (or the pseudogene TRBV3-2) and TRBJ1-1, with D possibly being TRBD1 (5 bases). The CDR3 totals 14 residues. V was clipped by 5 bases and J by 2 bases, with 12 bases between them. The germline V gene encodes CDR1 LGHDT and CDR2 YNNKEL (reference sequence). The CDR3 loop is CASSFRRDNTEAFF. DNA for the CDR3: TGTGCCAGCAGCTTCCGCAGGGATAACACTGAAGCTTTCTTT.

The J gene is TRBJ1-5, the V gene TRBV6-5; 7 nucleotides match TRBD1. CDR3 size: 14 residues. J was trimmed by 11 bases and V by 6 bases; bases with no gene match: 13. The germline CDR1 and CDR2 sequences are MNHEY and SVGAGI. This CDR3 reads CASSHGQSRGAQHF. The CDR3 region has the DNA TGTGCCAGCAGCCACGGACAGTCCAGGGGGGCCCAGCATTTT.

The gene calls are TRBV7-2 and TRBJ2-1; 13 bases map to TRBD2. Germline V lookup: CDR1 SGHTA, CDR2 FQGNSA. The junction had 2 bases not matched to a gene; V was cut back by 1 base and J by 5 bases. The CDR3 has 16 residues. CDR3 DNA sequence: TGTGCCAGCAGCTTAGGGGGACTAGCGGGGAACAATGAGCAGTTCTTC. The encoded protein is CASSLGGLAGNNEQFF.

The chain combines TRBV19 with TRBJ1-4, with TRBD1 matching 7 bases. Losses at the gene ends were 5 bases for V and 4 bases for J; bases not matched to a gene: 7. This CDR3 is 15 amino acids long. Germline V CDR1 and CDR2: LNHDA, SQIVND (reference sequence). DNA for the CDR3: TGTGCCAGTAGTCACTCGGGACAGATTAATGAAAAACTGTTTTTT. This gives the protein CASSHSGQINEKLFF.

This clone was detected only once. The chain couples TRBV18 to TRBJ2-2; maybe TRBD1 (6 bases). Germline CDR1 is KGHSH and CDR2 is LQKENI. The CDR3 is 15 residues long. Between the trimmed V and J ends, which lost 6 bases and 3 bases, there was a span of 14 bases. CDR3 sequence (DNA): TGTGCCAGCTCCGAGACAGGAGCTGACACCGGGGAGCTGTTTTTT. Encoded protein: CASSETGADTGELFF.

The V gene is TRBV25-1, the J gene TRBJ1-2; D remains unclear. V dropped 6 bases and J dropped 0 bases, with 8 bases sitting between them. This CDR3 comprises 13 residues. The germline CDR1 and CDR2 sequences are MGHDK and SYGVNS. This chain's CDR3 is CASRGSTNYGYTF. CDR3 in DNA: TGTGCCAGCAGGGGCAGCACTAACTATGGCTACACCTTC.

The chain links TRBV5-6 to TRBJ1-3; D gene uncertain. Germline values: CDR1 SGHDT, CDR2 YYEEEE. Trimming cost V 4 bases and J 7 bases, with 21 bases left between them. The CDR3 spans 16 residues. The CDR3 DNA sequence: TGTGCCAGCAGCATCTCGACAAGGGTCCTTCTGAACACCATATATTTT. Its translation is CASSISTRVLLNTIYF.

The CDR3 spells CASSIKGGRGSTEAFF. The CDR3 DNA sequence: TGTGCCAGTAGTATAAAGGGGGGAAGAGGTAGCACTGAAGCTTTCTTT. This rearrangement joins TRBV19 to TRBJ1-1; the D gene is possibly TRBD1 (6 bases). Trimming removed 2 bases from V and 4 bases from J, with 17 bases in between. The CDR3 spans 16 residues. The germline CDR1 and CDR2 sequences are LNHDA and SQIVND (reference sequence).

The genes are TRBV6-5 and TRBJ2-3; 13 bases align to TRBD2. The CDR3 runs to 15 residues. J was trimmed by 12 bases and V by 5 bases; bases with no gene match: 11. The germline CDR1 and CDR2 sequences are MNHEY and SVGAGI. The CDR3 DNA follows: TGTGCCAGCAGTCTCACTAGCGGGAGGGCCTCAGGCCAGTATTTT. Translated, it gives CASSLTSGRASGQYF.